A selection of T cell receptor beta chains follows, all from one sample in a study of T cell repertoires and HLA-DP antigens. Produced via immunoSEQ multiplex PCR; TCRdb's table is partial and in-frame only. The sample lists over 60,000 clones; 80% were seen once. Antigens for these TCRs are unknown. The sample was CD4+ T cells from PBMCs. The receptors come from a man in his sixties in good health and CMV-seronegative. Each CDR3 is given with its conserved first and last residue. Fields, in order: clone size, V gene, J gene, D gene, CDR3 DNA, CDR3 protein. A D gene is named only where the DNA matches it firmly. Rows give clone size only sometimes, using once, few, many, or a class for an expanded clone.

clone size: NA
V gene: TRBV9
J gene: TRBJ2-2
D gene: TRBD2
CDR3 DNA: TGTGCCAGCAGCGTAGGGCTAGCGGAAACCGGGGAGCTGTTTTTT
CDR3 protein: CASSVGLAETGELFF

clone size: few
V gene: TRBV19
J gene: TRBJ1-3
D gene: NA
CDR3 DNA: TGTGCCAGTAGTATTGGGGTCGGCCCTCGAGCCACCCCCTCTGGAAACACCATATATTTT
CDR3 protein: CASSIGVGPRATPSGNTIYF

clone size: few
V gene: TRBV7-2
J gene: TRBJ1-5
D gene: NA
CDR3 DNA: TGTGCCAGCAGCTTAGTCGGGGTCGGGGCCGCGAATCAGCCCCAGCATTTT
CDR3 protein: CASSLVGVGAANQPQHF

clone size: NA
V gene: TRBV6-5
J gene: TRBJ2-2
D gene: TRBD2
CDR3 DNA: TGTGCCAGCAGGGTAGCGGGGAACACCGGGGAGCTGTTTTTT
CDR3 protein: CASRVAGNTGELFF

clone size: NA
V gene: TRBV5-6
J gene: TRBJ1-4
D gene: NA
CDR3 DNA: TGTGCCAGCAGCTTAGGACGCGAAAAACTGTTTTTT
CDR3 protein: CASSLGREKLFF

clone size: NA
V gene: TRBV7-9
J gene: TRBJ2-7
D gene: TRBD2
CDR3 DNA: TGTGCCAGCAGCCCTGGGACTAGCGGGGGGCTTACCTACGAGCAGTACTTC
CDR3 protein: CASSPGTSGGLTYEQYF

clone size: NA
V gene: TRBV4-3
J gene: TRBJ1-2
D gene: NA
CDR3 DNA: TGCGCCAGCAGCCCGGAATCGGGTCTCCCTAACTATGGCTACACCTTC
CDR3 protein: CASSPESGLPNYGYTF

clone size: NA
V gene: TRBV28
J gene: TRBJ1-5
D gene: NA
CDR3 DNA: TGTGCCAGCAGTTGGTCAGGGGGCAATCAGCCCCAGCATTTT
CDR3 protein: CASSWSGGNQPQHF

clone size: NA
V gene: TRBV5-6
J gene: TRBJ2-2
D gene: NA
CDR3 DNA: TGTGCCAGCAGCACCCGAACTAGTTACACCGGGGAGCTGTTTTTT
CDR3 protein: CASSTRTSYTGELFF

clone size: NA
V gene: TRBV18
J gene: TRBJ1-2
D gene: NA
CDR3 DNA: TGTGCCAGCTCACCAGACAGGACTAACTATGGCTACACCTTC
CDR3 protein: CASSPDRTNYGYTF

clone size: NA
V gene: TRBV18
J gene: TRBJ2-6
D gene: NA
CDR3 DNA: TGTGCCAGCTCACCCCTGGACTCTGGGGCCAACGTCCTGACTTTC
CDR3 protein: CASSPLDSGANVLTF

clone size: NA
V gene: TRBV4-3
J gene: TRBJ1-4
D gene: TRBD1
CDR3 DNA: TGCGCCAGCAGCCAAGATCCCGGACAGGGGGCCCAAGAGGAAAAACTGTTTTTT
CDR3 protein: CASSQDPGQGAQEEKLFF

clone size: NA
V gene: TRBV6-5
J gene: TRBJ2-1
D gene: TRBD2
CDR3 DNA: TGTGCCAGCAGTTCGGGACTAGTCGGCTACAATGAGCAGTTCTTC
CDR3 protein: CASSSGLVGYNEQFF

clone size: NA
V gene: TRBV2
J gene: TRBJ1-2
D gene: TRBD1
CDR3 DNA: TGTGCCAGCCGACAGGGTTATAACTATGGCTACACCTTC
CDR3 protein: CASRQGYNYGYTF

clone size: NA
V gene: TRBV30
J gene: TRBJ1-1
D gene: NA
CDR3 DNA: TGTGCCTGGAGCCATACTGTAGGGCTTTGGGGAAACACTGAAGCTTTCTTT
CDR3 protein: CAWSHTVGLWGNTEAFF

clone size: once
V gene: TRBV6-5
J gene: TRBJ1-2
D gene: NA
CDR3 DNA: TGTGCCAGCAGTTACCGGCAGGGAATTGACTACACCTTC
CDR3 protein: CASSYRQGIDYTF

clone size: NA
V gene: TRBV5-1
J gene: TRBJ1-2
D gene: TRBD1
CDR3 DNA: TGCGCCAGCAGCAATACAGGGGCGAGTAACTATGGCTACACCTTC
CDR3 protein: CASSNTGASNYGYTF

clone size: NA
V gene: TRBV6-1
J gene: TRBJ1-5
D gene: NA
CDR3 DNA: TGTGCCAGCAGTGAAAGGGCAGATTATAGCAATCAGCCCCAGCATTTT
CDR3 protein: CASSERADYSNQPQHF

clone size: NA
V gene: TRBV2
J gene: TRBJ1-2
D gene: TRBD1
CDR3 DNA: TGTGCCAGCAGTCCAGGGGGCTGGGGCTACACCTTC
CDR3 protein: CASSPGGWGYTF

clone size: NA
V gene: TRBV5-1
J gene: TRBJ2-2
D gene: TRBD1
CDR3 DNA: TGCGCCAGCAGCAATGGGACAGCTTATACCGGGGAGCTGTTTTTT
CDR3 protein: CASSNGTAYTGELFF

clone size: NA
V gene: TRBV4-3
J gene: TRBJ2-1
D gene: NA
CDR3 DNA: TGCGCCAGCAGCCCGTTGGGACGAGGCAATGAGCAGTTCTTC
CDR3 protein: CASSPLGRGNEQFF

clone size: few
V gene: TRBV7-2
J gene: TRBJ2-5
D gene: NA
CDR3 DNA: TGTGCCAGCAGCTTAGCGGGACTTTCGGATCAAGAGACCCAGTACTTC
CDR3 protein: CASSLAGLSDQETQYF